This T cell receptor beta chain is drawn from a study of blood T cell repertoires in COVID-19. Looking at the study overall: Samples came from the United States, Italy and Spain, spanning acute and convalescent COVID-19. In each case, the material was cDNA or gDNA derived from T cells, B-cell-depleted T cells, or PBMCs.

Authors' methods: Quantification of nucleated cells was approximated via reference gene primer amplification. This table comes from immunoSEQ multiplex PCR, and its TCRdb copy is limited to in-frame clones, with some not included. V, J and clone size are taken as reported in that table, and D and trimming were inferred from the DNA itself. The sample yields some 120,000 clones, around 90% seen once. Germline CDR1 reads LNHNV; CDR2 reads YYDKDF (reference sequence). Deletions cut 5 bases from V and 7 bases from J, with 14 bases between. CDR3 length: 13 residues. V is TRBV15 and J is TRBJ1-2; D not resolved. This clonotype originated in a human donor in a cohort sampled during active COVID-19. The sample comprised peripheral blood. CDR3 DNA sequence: TGTGCCACCAGCGCTGATAGTTCGGGTGGCTACACCTTC. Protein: CATSADSSGGYTF.